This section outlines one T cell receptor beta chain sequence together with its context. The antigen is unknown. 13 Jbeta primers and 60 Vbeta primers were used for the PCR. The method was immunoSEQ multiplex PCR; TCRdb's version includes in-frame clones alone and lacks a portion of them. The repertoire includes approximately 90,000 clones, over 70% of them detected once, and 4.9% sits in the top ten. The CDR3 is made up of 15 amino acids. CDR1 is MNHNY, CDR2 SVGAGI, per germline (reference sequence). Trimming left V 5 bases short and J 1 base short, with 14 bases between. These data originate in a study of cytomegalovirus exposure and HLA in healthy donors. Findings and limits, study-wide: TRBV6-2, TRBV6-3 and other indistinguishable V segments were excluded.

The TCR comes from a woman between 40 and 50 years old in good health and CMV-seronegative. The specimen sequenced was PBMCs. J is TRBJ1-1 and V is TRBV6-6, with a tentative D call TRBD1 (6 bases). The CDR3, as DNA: TGTGCCAGCAGTCCGCCCAGGGGACCGAACACTGAAGCTTTCTTT. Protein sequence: CASSPPRGPNTEAFF.